A selection of T cell receptor beta chains follows, all from one sample in a study of cytomegalovirus exposure and HLA in healthy donors. Method: immunoSEQ multiplex PCR; TCRdb's copy keeps in-frame clones and lacks some. This sample has approximately 53,000 clones, with less than 85% found just once. Source material: PBMCs. These receptors were collected from a young man in good health and CMV-seropositive. CDR3s leave out the opening cysteine and the closing phenylalanine or tryptophan. A D gene is named only where the DNA matches it firmly.

TRBV5-1,.,ASSLAGQGNTEAF
TRBV7-6,.,ASTEGQRRGPQETQY
TRBV4-2,.,ASSQDLGSGANVLT
TRBV6-5,.,ACGRGGTEAF
TRBV28,.,ASSLSKTGNSPLH
TRBV7-2,TRBD2,ASSLETSLIGELF
TRBV5-1,.,ASSSDRGAGNTIY
TRBV12-5,.,ASLINREETQY
TRBV28,.,ASSSTRGYT
TRBV5-1,TRBD1,ASSLGLRGQANQPQH
TRBV7-9,TRBD2,ASSPGTTQETQY
TRBV6-6,.,ASAIAVQETQY
TRBV5-4,TRBD1,ASSGGQGLTETQY
TRBV5-4,.,ASSGTSGYTEAF
TRBV7-6,TRBD2,ASSPGLAGFDEQY
TRBV28,TRBD2,ASSFFRGVYTYEQY
TRBV9,TRBD1,ASSVMTGNSPLH
TRBV19,TRBD1,ASSLGQSPSYEQY
TRBV9,.,ASSPREAVREKLF
TRBV28,TRBD1,ASRKRITGTGNSPLH
TRBV19,.,ASSIDPPGYGTEAF
TRBV15,.,ATSKDPGNTEAF
TRBV4-2,.,ASSQGRANPDTQY
TRBV10-3,TRBD1,AITRTGGPPNTEAF
TRBV7-8,.,ASSLGTEIEAF
TRBV7-3,.,ASSGGRIYNEQF
TRBV7-8,.,ASSSDRPVYEQY
TRBV6-1,.,ASSDFASSYEQY
TRBV19,TRBD1,ASSTRQGGSPGELF
TRBV11-2,TRBD1,ASMSVTGFSGELF
TRBV7-3,TRBD2,ASSVTLRTSRRVVTKNIQY
TRBV10-2,TRBD1,ASRTSGQGVGYT
TRBV10-3,TRBD1,AISESGQGGAF
TRBV9,TRBD1,ASSEGGQGHQETQY
TRBV7-2,.,ASSSRSNTEAF
TRBV5-4,TRBD1,ASTLPQRTGDYGYT
TRBV7-3,.,ASSLGRGPYNEQF
TRBV13,TRBD1,ASSGGQGRYEQY
TRBV4-2,.,ASSQAGNYGYT
TRBV27,.,ASSPVYRGPNQPQH
TRBV19,.,ASILAGEANYGYT
TRBV7-9,TRBD2,ASSPSGGWTGELF
TRBV27,TRBD1,ASSLAGGNQPQH
TRBV30,.,AWSGGRTDTQY
TRBV6-1,TRBD1,ASMRGDRDTEAF
TRBV5-1,TRBD1,ASSLGQGKDEQY
TRBV11-2,.,ASSLGTSAGELF
TRBV6-5,.,ASSYTDSVANNEQY
TRBV28,.,ASSSPDGMDTQY
TRBV5-1,TRBD2,ASSSRGGASYNEQF